This T cell receptor beta chain was found in a study of response to subunit inactivated influenza vaccine. This clonotype was counted a few times. Its specificity is unknown. TCRdb redid the calling of the RT-PCR reads with MiXCR, one entry per CDR3 protein. Of approximately 500,000 distinct CDR3 sequences listed, approximately 12% were seen once; the top ten hold around 14%. The V end was cut by 0 bases, the J end by 10 bases, with 11 bases between. The length of the CDR3 is 13 residues. Per germline, CDR1 SGHRS and CDR2 YFSETQ. Study-level findings and limits: A suggestion made by the authors is that each seasonal influenza vaccination recruits few new T cells.

The chain joins TRBV5-1 to TRBJ2-1; unclear D gene. Sequenced material: PBMCs from blood, taken 45 days after vaccination. This sequence was found in a man aged 45-65 years who received an inactivated influenza vaccine. CDR3 sequence reads: CASSLVGFEEQFF. The CDR3, as DNA: TGCGCCAGCAGCTTGGTTGGGTTCGAGGAGCAGTTCTTC.